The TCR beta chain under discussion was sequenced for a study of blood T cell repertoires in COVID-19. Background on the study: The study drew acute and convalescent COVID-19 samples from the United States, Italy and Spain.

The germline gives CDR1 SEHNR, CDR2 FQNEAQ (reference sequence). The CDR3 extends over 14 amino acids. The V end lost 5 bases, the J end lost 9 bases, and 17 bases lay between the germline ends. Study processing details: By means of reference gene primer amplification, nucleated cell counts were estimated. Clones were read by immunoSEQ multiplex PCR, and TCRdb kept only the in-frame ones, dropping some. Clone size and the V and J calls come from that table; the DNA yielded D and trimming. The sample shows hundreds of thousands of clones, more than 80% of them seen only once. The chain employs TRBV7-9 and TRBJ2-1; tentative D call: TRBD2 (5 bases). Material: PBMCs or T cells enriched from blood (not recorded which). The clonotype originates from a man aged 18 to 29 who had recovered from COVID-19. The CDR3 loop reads CASSPIREGGEQFF. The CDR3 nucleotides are TGTGCCAGCAGCCCGATACGGGAAGGAGGTGAGCAGTTCTTC.